The clone carrying this TCR beta chain was seen ten or more times. CDR1 and CDR2 (germline): SGHDN, FVKESK. Trimming cost V 7 bases and J 5 bases, with 14 bases left between them. CDR3 length: 13 amino acids. TCR beta CDR3 regions were amplified from RNA. The TCR CDR3 first-round RT-PCR relied on the HTBI primer set. TCRdb ran MiXCR on the multiplex PCR reads and lists one entry per CDR3 protein. This repertoire shows 550,000 to 800,000 distinct CDR3 sequences, 17% found once; its top ten account for 15% to 17%. The sample originates from a study of T cells in Graves' hyperthyroidism and ophthalmopathy. Stable hyperthyroidism: no ophthalmopathy progression over 18 months of follow-up. The study based diagnoses on clinical symptoms, serum thyroxine and TRAb, thyroid ultrasound and orbital computed tomography. Source material for PBMCs was about 10 ml fresh peripheral blood.

The sequence came from a man aged 50 to 60 with Graves' hyperthyroidism. The chain joins TRBV14 to TRBJ1-1; possible D gene TRBD1, 6 bases. The sample was blood. CDR3 region: CASTPTGKTEAFF. In nucleotides, the CDR3 is TGTGCCAGCACCCCGACAGGAAAGACTGAAGCTTTCTTT.